This paragraph reports one T cell receptor (beta chain). The CDR3 runs 17 residues. CDR1 and CDR2 (germline): DFQATT, SNEGSKA (reference sequence). V was trimmed by 6 bases and J by 1 base, leaving 22 bases between them. The authors prepared the TCRbeta library with unique molecular identifiers. TCRdb re-called the PCR reads through MiXCR, storing one row per CDR3 protein. The table includes about 400,000 distinct CDR3 sequences, approximately 20% detected once. The data were obtained in a study of T-cell reconstitution after alpha-beta-depleted transplantation in children. The gene calls are TRBV20-1 and TRBJ2-4; TRBD1 might be the D (7 bases). The specimen comprised PBMCs from the stem cell graft donor, sampled from the stem cell graft. The TCR originated in a human donor who donated a stem cell graft to a child with acute myeloid leukemia. In nucleotides, the CDR3 is TGCAGTGCCAAGACAGGGCAGGGAGGTGTGGCCAAAAACATTCAGTACTTC. It is translated as CSAKTGQGGVAKNIQYF.